These 10 T cell receptor beta chains originate from one sample sequenced in a study of T cell changes during pregnancy in multiple sclerosis. TCRdb's table, derived via immunoSEQ multiplex PCR, lists solely in-frame clones and lacks some. The sample records tens of thousands of clones, about 90% being singletons. This material consisted of CD8+ T cells from peripheral blood mononuclear cells, taken after pregnancy. These receptors all come from a female donor with multiple sclerosis, enrolled in a pregnancy study.

This chain links TRBV7-9 with TRBJ1-6; the D is unclear. Germline loops: CDR1 SEHNR, CDR2 FQNEAQ (reference sequence). Trimming took off 5 bases at V and 6 bases at J, with 11 bases between the two ends. The CDR3 has 14 residues. Written as DNA, the CDR3 is TGTGCCAGCAGCGCTGTCAATAGTAATTCACCCCTCCACTTT. Translated, it gives CASSAVNSNSPLHF.

The CDR3 nucleotides read TGTGCCAGCAGTTGGACAGGGGTGACTGAAGCTTTCTTT. Amino acids: CASSWTGVTEAFF. This chain links TRBV27 with TRBJ1-1, with TRBD1 matching 9 bases. The junction had 2 bases not matched to a gene; V was cut back by 4 bases and J by 5 bases. The CDR3 is 13 residues long. Germline V gives CDR1 MNHEY, CDR2 SMNVEV (reference sequence).

This clone is a singleton in its sample. CDR3 protein: CASSTGGTEAFF. The CDR3 DNA reads TGTGCCAGCAGCACAGGGGGCACTGAAGCTTTCTTT. The rearrangement joins TRBV27 to TRBJ1-1; 8 bases are shared with TRBD1. The germline gives CDR1 MNHEY, CDR2 SMNVEV (reference sequence). CDR3 size: 12 residues. V shed 6 bases, J shed 4 bases, and the junction held 1 base outside the gene matches.

This chain joins TRBV27 and TRBJ1-5; tentatively, D is TRBD1 (6 bases). V was pared by 3 bases and J by 1 base, with 10 bases between. The CDR3 is 15 residues long. In germline, CDR1 is MNHEY, CDR2 SMNVEV (reference sequence). The CDR3 region has the DNA TGTGCCAGCAGTTTCTCAGGGGAAAGCAATCAGCCCCAGCATTTT. Amino acid sequence: CASSFSGESNQPQHF.

The V call is TRBV28, the J call TRBJ1-2; a possible D gene is TRBD1 (5 bases). This CDR3 contains 14 residues. Germline V lookup: CDR1 MDHEN, CDR2 SYDVKM. Between the trimmed V and J ends, which lost 5 bases and 4 bases, there was a span of 14 bases. CDR3 in amino acids: CASSPQGDSYGYTF. The CDR3 DNA follows: TGTGCCAGCAGTCCCCAGGGTGACTCCTATGGCTACACCTTC.

The J gene is TRBJ2-7, the V gene TRBV28; possibly TRBD2 for D (6 bases). Looked up from germline, CDR1 is MDHEN and CDR2 is SYDVKM. The CDR3 has 15 amino acids. The ends were cut back, 2 bases at V and 0 bases at J, with 11 bases in the middle. The CDR3 region is CASSLTEGYSYEQYF. CDR3 nucleotide sequence: TGTGCCAGCAGTTTAACGGAGGGCTACTCCTACGAGCAGTACTTC.

This clone was seen only a few times. The V and J genes are TRBV5-4 and TRBJ2-3; D gene unclear. The CDR3 is made up of 14 amino acids. V was pared by 2 bases and J by 0 bases, with 7 bases between. Germline assignment: CDR1 SGHNT and CDR2 YYREEE (reference sequence). In DNA, the CDR3 is TGTGCCAGCAGCTTTCGCACTAGCACAGATACGCAGTATTTT. It codes for CASSFRTSTDTQYF.

This clone was observed at least ten times. This chain uses TRBV6-6 with TRBJ1-4; D may be TRBD1 (6 bases). Germline CDR1 and CDR2: MNHNY and SVGAGI (reference sequence). The CDR3 loop spans 14 amino acids. Deletions cut 11 bases from V and 4 bases from J, with 17 bases between. The CDR3 nucleotides are TGTGCCGCCTCCCATACAGGGAATAATGAAAAACTGTTTTTT. Its protein is CAASHTGNNEKLFF.

The rearrangement links TRBV19 to TRBJ1-5; no clear D gene. The CDR3 consists of 15 residues. The germline V and J ends were trimmed by 2 bases and 5 bases, with 13 bases remaining between them. Looked up from germline, CDR1 is LNHDA and CDR2 is SQIVND (reference sequence). The CDR3: CASSISGWGDQPQHF. CDR3 DNA sequence: TGTGCCAGTAGTATAAGCGGATGGGGTGATCAGCCCCAGCATTTT.

The chain's CDR3 is CAWSVLAGRGYTF. CDR3 in DNA: TGTGCCTGGAGTGTACTGGCAGGTCGCGGCTACACCTTC. The chain recombines TRBV30 with TRBJ1-2; D call uncertain. Germline V gene lookup returns CDR1 GTSNPN and CDR2 SVGIG (reference sequence). The CDR3 has 13 residues. The ends were cut back, 0 bases at V and 8 bases at J, with 13 bases in the middle. The full variable domain, in which reference TRBV30 and TRBJ1-2 provide the parts outside the CDR3, is SQTIHQWPATLVQPVGSPLSLECTVEGTSNPNLYWYRQAAGRGLQLLFYSVGIGQISSEVPQNLSASRPQDRQFILSSKKLLLSDSGFYLCAWSVLAGRGYTFGSGTRLTVV.